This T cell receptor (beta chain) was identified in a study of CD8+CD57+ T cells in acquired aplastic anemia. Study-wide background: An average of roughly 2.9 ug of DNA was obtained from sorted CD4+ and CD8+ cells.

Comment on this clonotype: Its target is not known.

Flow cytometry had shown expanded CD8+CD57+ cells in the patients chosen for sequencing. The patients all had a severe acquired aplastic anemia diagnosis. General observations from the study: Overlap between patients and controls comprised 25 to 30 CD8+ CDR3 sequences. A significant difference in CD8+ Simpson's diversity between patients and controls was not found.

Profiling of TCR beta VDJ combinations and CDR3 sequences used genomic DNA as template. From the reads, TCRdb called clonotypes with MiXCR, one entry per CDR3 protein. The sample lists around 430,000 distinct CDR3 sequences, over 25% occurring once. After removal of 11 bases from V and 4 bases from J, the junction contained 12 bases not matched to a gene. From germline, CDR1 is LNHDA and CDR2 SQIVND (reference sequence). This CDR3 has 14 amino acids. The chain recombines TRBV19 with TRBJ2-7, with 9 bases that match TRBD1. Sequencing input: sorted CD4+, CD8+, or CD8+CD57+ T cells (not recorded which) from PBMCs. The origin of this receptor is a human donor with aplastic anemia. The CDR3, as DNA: TGTGCCTGGAGTGGTTGGGACAGGGTATACGAGCAGTACTTC. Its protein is CAWSGWDRVYEQYF.